Listed below are T cell receptor beta chains from one sample, sequenced in a study of graft-versus-host responses after intestinal transplantation. Profiling relied on immunoSEQ multiplex PCR, and the TCRdb table lists in-frame clones only, not all of them. The profile covers more than 65,000 clones, with 90% appearing a single time and roughly 1.3% taken by the ten largest. The antigens these receptors bind are not known. Specimen: unstimulated CD8+ T cells sorted from spleen or lymph node cells, collected before intestinal transplant. All receptors come from a human donor who received an intestinal transplant. CDR3s include the opening cysteine and the closing phenylalanine or tryptophan. Fields, in order: J gene, clone size, D gene, V gene, CDR3 DNA, CDR3 protein. D genes are given only for firm matches. The size of a clone is reported for some rows only, either as once, few or many, or as a class for expanded clones.

j_gene: TRBJ2-3; abundance: .; d_gene: .; v_gene: TRBV5-6; CDR3nt: TGTGCCAGCAGCTTGGCCCCGTATAAGACAGGTGCTAGCACAGATACGCAGTATTTT; CDR3aa: CASSLAPYKTGASTDTQYF
j_gene: TRBJ2-3; abundance: .; d_gene: TRBD1; v_gene: TRBV2; CDR3nt: TGTGCCAGCAGGGCCAGGGGGCGGACAGATACGCAGTATTTT; CDR3aa: CASRARGRTDTQYF
j_gene: TRBJ1-5; abundance: .; d_gene: .; v_gene: TRBV4-1; CDR3nt: TGCGCCAGCAGCCAAGATGCTGGGGGGGTCAATCAGCCCCAGCATTTT; CDR3aa: CASSQDAGGVNQPQHF
j_gene: TRBJ1-5; abundance: .; d_gene: .; v_gene: TRBV27; CDR3nt: TGTGCCAGCAGTCCCCCTTCGGGTCAGCCCCAGCATTTT; CDR3aa: CASSPPSGQPQHF
j_gene: TRBJ1-2; abundance: few; d_gene: .; v_gene: TRBV25-1; CDR3nt: TGTGCCAGCAGTCCAGGGGAGGGCTATGGCTACACCTTC; CDR3aa: CASSPGEGYGYTF
j_gene: TRBJ1-5; abundance: once; d_gene: .; v_gene: TRBV27; CDR3nt: TGTGCCAGCAGTTTATCAGGGCAGGGCCAGCCCCAGCATTTT; CDR3aa: CASSLSGQGQPQHF
j_gene: TRBJ2-1; abundance: .; d_gene: .; v_gene: TRBV5-4; CDR3nt: TGTGCCAGCAGCTTGGGTGGAGGGGCGGATGAGCAGTTCTTC; CDR3aa: CASSLGGGADEQFF
j_gene: TRBJ1-6; abundance: few; d_gene: .; v_gene: TRBV6-5; CDR3nt: TGTGCCAGCCGACAGCCTAATTCACCCCTCCACTTT; CDR3aa: CASRQPNSPLHF
j_gene: TRBJ1-2; abundance: .; d_gene: .; v_gene: TRBV11-2; CDR3nt: TGTGCCAGCAGCTTAAACAGGGATCCTAACTATGGCTACACCTTC; CDR3aa: CASSLNRDPNYGYTF
j_gene: TRBJ1-6; abundance: few; d_gene: TRBD1; v_gene: TRBV6-5; CDR3nt: TGTGCCAGCAGTTACGGGACAGCTCATAATTCACCCCTCCACTTT; CDR3aa: CASSYGTAHNSPLHF
j_gene: TRBJ1-2; abundance: .; d_gene: TRBD1; v_gene: TRBV6-1; CDR3nt: TGTGCCAGCAGTGGCGTGGGACAGTGGGAATATGGCTACACCTTC; CDR3aa: CASSGVGQWEYGYTF
j_gene: TRBJ1-1; abundance: .; d_gene: .; v_gene: TRBV28; CDR3nt: TGTGCCAGCAGTTTGGGGAGGGGTTTTAGCACTGAAGCTTTCTTT; CDR3aa: CASSLGRGFSTEAFF
j_gene: TRBJ1-6; abundance: .; d_gene: TRBD1; v_gene: TRBV15; CDR3nt: TGTGCCACCAGCAGAGACAGGGGGCTTGATTCACCCCTCCACTTT; CDR3aa: CATSRDRGLDSPLHF
j_gene: TRBJ1-6; abundance: few; d_gene: .; v_gene: TRBV4-2; CDR3nt: TGTGCCAGCAGCCAAGAAACGGCCCCGGGCAGGGGAAATTCACCCCTCCACTTT; CDR3aa: CASSQETAPGRGNSPLHF
j_gene: TRBJ1-1; abundance: .; d_gene: TRBD1; v_gene: TRBV13; CDR3nt: TGTGCCAGCAGCTTTGGGGACAGGAACACTGAAGCTTTCTTT; CDR3aa: CASSFGDRNTEAFF
j_gene: TRBJ2-5; abundance: .; d_gene: TRBD2; v_gene: TRBV7-8; CDR3nt: TGTGCCAGCAGCCCAGATTTGGGTAGCGGGGGGTTTGAGACCCAGTACTTC; CDR3aa: CASSPDLGSGGFETQYF
j_gene: TRBJ1-1; abundance: .; d_gene: .; v_gene: TRBV11-2; CDR3nt: TGTGCCAGCAGCTTAGGAAGCGTGAACACTGAAGCTTTCTTT; CDR3aa: CASSLGSVNTEAFF
j_gene: TRBJ1-2; abundance: .; d_gene: TRBD1; v_gene: TRBV29-1; CDR3nt: TGCAGCGTTGGGGGGGCAGGGGGAAATTATGGCTACACCTTC; CDR3aa: CSVGGAGGNYGYTF
j_gene: TRBJ1-3; abundance: .; d_gene: .; v_gene: TRBV19; CDR3nt: TGTGCCAGTAGTATTTCACTTGGAAACACCATATATTTT; CDR3aa: CASSISLGNTIYF
j_gene: TRBJ2-1; abundance: .; d_gene: .; v_gene: TRBV13; CDR3nt: TGTGCCAGCAGCTTAGAAGAGGGTGCCTACAATGAGCAGTTCTTC; CDR3aa: CASSLEEGAYNEQFF
j_gene: TRBJ2-7; abundance: .; d_gene: .; v_gene: TRBV7-3; CDR3nt: TGTGCCAGCAGCCCGGGGTGGGGTCCCTACGAGCAGTACTTC; CDR3aa: CASSPGWGPYEQYF
j_gene: TRBJ1-5; abundance: few; d_gene: .; v_gene: TRBV2; CDR3nt: TGTGCCAGCAGTGACGGGTGGGAGCCCCAGCATTTT; CDR3aa: CASSDGWEPQHF
j_gene: TRBJ2-1; abundance: .; d_gene: .; v_gene: TRBV19; CDR3nt: TGTGCCAGTAGCCCCGACAGTAAGTATGACAATGAGCAGTTCTTC; CDR3aa: CASSPDSKYDNEQFF
j_gene: TRBJ1-6; abundance: .; d_gene: .; v_gene: TRBV7-9; CDR3nt: TGTGCCAGCAGCTTAGGCCCAGGGTTCGAAGTTAATTCACCCCTCCACTTT; CDR3aa: CASSLGPGFEVNSPLHF
j_gene: TRBJ2-1; abundance: .; d_gene: TRBD2; v_gene: TRBV15; CDR3nt: TGTGCCACCAGCGTTAGCGGGGGCTCCTACAATGAGCAGTTCTTC; CDR3aa: CATSVSGGSYNEQFF
j_gene: TRBJ2-1; abundance: .; d_gene: TRBD2; v_gene: TRBV10-3; CDR3nt: TGTGCCATCAAGGCAGCGGGGCCCGAGGAGCAGTTCTTC; CDR3aa: CAIKAAGPEEQFF
j_gene: TRBJ2-1; abundance: .; d_gene: TRBD2; v_gene: TRBV19; CDR3nt: TGTGCCGCCGGTCGCGGGGGGTTCGACAATGAGCAGTTCTTC; CDR3aa: CAAGRGGFDNEQFF
j_gene: TRBJ2-5; abundance: .; d_gene: TRBD2; v_gene: TRBV13; CDR3nt: TGTGCCAGCAGCACCGGACTAGAAGAGACCCAGTACTTC; CDR3aa: CASSTGLEETQYF
j_gene: TRBJ2-2; abundance: .; d_gene: TRBD2; v_gene: TRBV7-6; CDR3nt: TGTGCCAGCAGCTTAGGGTCGGGTAGCGGGGGCACCGGGGAGCTGTTTTTT; CDR3aa: CASSLGSGSGGTGELFF
j_gene: TRBJ2-6; abundance: .; d_gene: TRBD2; v_gene: TRBV27; CDR3nt: TGTGCCAGCAGTTTTAGCGGGGGCGCCCCCTCTGGGGCCAACGTCCTGACTTTC; CDR3aa: CASSFSGGAPSGANVLTF
j_gene: TRBJ2-2; abundance: .; d_gene: .; v_gene: TRBV9; CDR3nt: TGTGCCAGCAGCCCATCTCAGGCCGGGGAGCTGTTTTTT; CDR3aa: CASSPSQAGELFF
j_gene: TRBJ1-4; abundance: .; d_gene: TRBD1; v_gene: TRBV10-3; CDR3nt: TGTGCCATCAGCGAGATGGCTTCGGGAGGGCAGGGGGATGAAAAACTGTTTTTT; CDR3aa: CAISEMASGGQGDEKLFF
j_gene: TRBJ1-1; abundance: .; d_gene: .; v_gene: TRBV5-6; CDR3nt: TGTGCCAGCAACGACATGAACACTGAAGCTTTCTTT; CDR3aa: CASNDMNTEAFF
j_gene: TRBJ2-7; abundance: .; d_gene: TRBD1; v_gene: TRBV9; CDR3nt: TGTGCCAGCAGCCCCACAGGGGTTCTCGGGGAGCAGTACTTC; CDR3aa: CASSPTGVLGEQYF
j_gene: TRBJ2-7; abundance: .; d_gene: TRBD1; v_gene: TRBV7-6; CDR3nt: TGTGCCAGCAGCTCCCCCGGGACAGGGGGCTACGAGCAGTACTTC; CDR3aa: CASSSPGTGGYEQYF
j_gene: TRBJ1-3; abundance: .; d_gene: .; v_gene: TRBV19; CDR3nt: TGTGCCAGTAGTATTCCGGGTCATGGAAACACCATATATTTT; CDR3aa: CASSIPGHGNTIYF
j_gene: TRBJ2-7; abundance: .; d_gene: .; v_gene: TRBV27; CDR3nt: TGTGCCAGCAGTCCCGGGACTGACTACGAGCAGTACTTC; CDR3aa: CASSPGTDYEQYF
j_gene: TRBJ1-1; abundance: few; d_gene: .; v_gene: TRBV19; CDR3nt: TGTGCCAGTAGTATATACGACAGAAACACTGAAGCTTTCTTT; CDR3aa: CASSIYDRNTEAFF
j_gene: TRBJ1-1; abundance: .; d_gene: .; v_gene: TRBV7-8; CDR3nt: TGTGCCAGCAGCTTAGGTCGGGGGAGCGGCACTGAAGCTTTCTTT; CDR3aa: CASSLGRGSGTEAFF
j_gene: TRBJ2-3; abundance: .; d_gene: TRBD2; v_gene: TRBV13; CDR3nt: TGTGCCAGCAGCTCAAGGACTAGCGGGGGGCGGGATCCAACAGATACGCAGTATTTT; CDR3aa: CASSSRTSGGRDPTDTQYF
j_gene: TRBJ2-2; abundance: .; d_gene: TRBD1; v_gene: TRBV7-9; CDR3nt: TGTGCCAGCCTCACGCTTGACAGGGGAAGGTCCGGGGAGCTGTTTTTT; CDR3aa: CASLTLDRGRSGELFF
j_gene: TRBJ2-5; abundance: .; d_gene: TRBD1; v_gene: TRBV2; CDR3nt: TGTGCCAGAGGGGGCTTTACCTCGGAGACCCAGTACTTC; CDR3aa: CARGGFTSETQYF
j_gene: TRBJ1-2; abundance: .; d_gene: TRBD1; v_gene: TRBV29-1; CDR3nt: TGCAGCGTTGAAGATCTTCAGGACAGGGTTGGAGGCTACACCTTC; CDR3aa: CSVEDLQDRVGGYTF
j_gene: TRBJ1-2; abundance: .; d_gene: .; v_gene: TRBV5-6; CDR3nt: TGTGCCAGCAGCTTGGACAGTTTCCCCTATGGCTACACCTTC; CDR3aa: CASSLDSFPYGYTF
j_gene: TRBJ1-6; abundance: .; d_gene: TRBD1; v_gene: TRBV16; CDR3nt: TGTGCCAGCAGCCAATTATGGGAACAGGGGGACTATAATTCACCCCTCCACTTT; CDR3aa: CASSQLWEQGDYNSPLHF
j_gene: TRBJ2-7; abundance: once; d_gene: .; v_gene: TRBV29-1; CDR3nt: TGCAGCGCTCCGATGGACAGAGACTACGAGCAGTACTTC; CDR3aa: CSAPMDRDYEQYF
j_gene: TRBJ2-7; abundance: .; d_gene: .; v_gene: TRBV7-3; CDR3nt: TGTGCCAGCAGCCCTGCGGGGACTGGGGAGCAGTACTTC; CDR3aa: CASSPAGTGEQYF
j_gene: TRBJ1-1; abundance: .; d_gene: .; v_gene: TRBV9; CDR3nt: TGTGCCAGCAGCGCACAGGGTGCGGCCACTGAAGCTTTCTTT; CDR3aa: CASSAQGAATEAFF
j_gene: TRBJ1-2; abundance: .; d_gene: TRBD1; v_gene: TRBV4-1; CDR3nt: TGCGCCAGCAGCCAAGGTCAACAGGGGGCCCTGGGTTACACCTTC; CDR3aa: CASSQGQQGALGYTF
j_gene: TRBJ2-3; abundance: .; d_gene: .; v_gene: TRBV9; CDR3nt: TGTGCCAGCAGCGTAGAGGGTGGGGCACCAGATACGCAGTATTTT; CDR3aa: CASSVEGGAPDTQYF